Below, 25 T cell receptor beta chains from the same sample are listed, as sequenced in a study of control samples from healthy donors and cancer patients (TCRdb year 2020). The library was produced with the immunoSEQ multiplex PCR assay. The table comes from immuneACCESS by way of TCRdb, which keeps in-frame sequences with V and J called. Part of the clones is missing from these tables; in studies checked, under half for an unresolved V gene and the rest for unknown reasons. This sample gives around 42,000 clones in total; about 94% of them show up just once. The leading ten clones occupy about 24% of the sample. Input material: blood. These receptors originate from a man aged 55 to 69 in good health.

J is TRBJ1-2 and V is TRBV18; 8 nucleotides match TRBD1. Germline CDR1 reads KGHSH; CDR2 reads LQKENI. The CDR3 spans 15 residues. V was pared by 2 bases and J by 1 base, with 3 bases of the junction left unmatched. CDR3 coding DNA: TGTGCCAGCTCACCATCCGGACAGGGTAACTATGGCTACACCTTC. Its translation: CASSPSGQGNYGYTF. Filled out from reference TRBV18 and TRBJ1-2, the complete variable domain reads NAGVMQNPRHLVRRRGQEARLRCSPMKGHSHVYWYRQLPEEGLKFMVYLQKENIIDESGMPKERFSAEFPKEGPSILRIQQVVRGDSAAYFCASSPSGQGNYGYTFGSGTRLTVV.

The gene calls are TRBV27 and TRBJ1-5; maybe TRBD1 (6 bases). The germline V gene encodes CDR1 MNHEY and CDR2 SMNVEV (reference sequence). V lost 4 bases to trimming and J lost 8 bases, with 12 bases between them. CDR3 length equals 13 residues. As DNA, the CDR3 is TGTGCCAGCAGTTCGGCAGGGGTTAAGCCCCAGCATTTT. The encoded protein is CASSSAGVKPQHF.

The chain is built from TRBV30 and TRBJ2-3; 9 bases agree with TRBD2. Germline V gene sequence: CDR1 GTSNPN, CDR2 SVGIG (reference sequence). J was trimmed by 2 bases and V by 3 bases; bases with no gene match: 9. This CDR3 spans 16 amino acids. CDR3 amino acids: CAWRGAGGSYTDTQYF. Written as DNA, the CDR3 is TGTGCCTGGAGGGGCGCGGGAGGGTCCTACACAGATACGCAGTATTTT.

This chain links TRBV7-2 with TRBJ1-5; tentatively, D is TRBD1 (5 bases). V lost 5 bases and J lost 0, with 14 bases in between. CDR1 SGHTA and CDR2 FQGNSA come from the germline V gene. The CDR3 extends over 16 amino acids. The CDR3 reads CASSPRDGYSNQPQHF. The DNA of the CDR3 is TGTGCCAGCAGCCCTCGGGACGGCTATAGCAATCAGCCCCAGCATTTT.

J is TRBJ1-2 and V is TRBV12-3 or TRBV12-4, with D unresolved. The CDR3 totals 11 residues. Trimming took off 6 bases at V and 5 bases at J, with 7 bases between the two ends. The CDR3 DNA sequence: TGTGCCAGCAGCGGAGGGTATGGCTACACCTTC. As protein: CASSGGYGYTF.

The V and J genes are TRBV2 and TRBJ1-4, with D possibly matching TRBD1 (6 bases). V dropped 0 bases and J dropped 7 bases, with 15 bases sitting between them. Germline lookup yields CDR1 SNHLY and CDR2 FYNNEI. The CDR3 runs 16 residues. This CDR3 is CASSEAGPRGGEKLFF. The CDR3 DNA reads TGTGCCAGCAGTGAAGCGGGGCCCAGGGGTGGTGAAAAACTGTTTTTT.

The chain is built from TRBV6-5 and TRBJ1-2; the D is unclear. The CDR3 runs to 13 residues. Germline V gene lookup returns CDR1 MNHEY and CDR2 SVGAGI. The V end lost 9 bases, the J end lost 3 bases, and 14 bases lay between the germline ends. The CDR3 here is CASTGSIYYGYTF. In DNA, the CDR3 is TGTGCCAGTACGGGGTCCATCTACTATGGCTACACCTTC.

V and J are TRBV11-3 and TRBJ2-7, with TRBD2 matching over 9 bases. This CDR3 has 17 residues. V lost 1 base, J lost 0 bases, and 7 bases stayed unmatched. The V gene's germline CDR1 is SGHNT and CDR2 YENEEA. The CDR3 region is CASSLASGTIFSYEQYF. The CDR3 DNA reads as TGTGCCAGCAGCTTAGCTAGCGGGACTATCTTCTCCTACGAGCAGTACTTC.

V is TRBV11-3 and J is TRBJ2-7, with 7 bases matching TRBD2. J gave up 0 bases and V 6 bases, and 11 bases lay outside the gene matches. Germline values: CDR1 SGHNT, CDR2 YENEEA. The CDR3 is 16 residues long. DNA for the CDR3: TGTGCCAGCAGTACCTTACAGACTAGCCACTCCTACGAGCAGTACTTC. It is translated as CASSTLQTSHSYEQYF.

The chain combines TRBV19 with TRBJ2-2; possible D gene TRBD2, 5 bases. The CDR3 contains 14 residues. Germline V gene sequence: CDR1 LNHDA, CDR2 SQIVND (reference sequence). Deletions cut 1 base from V and 6 bases from J, with 9 bases between. The CDR3 region has the DNA TGTGCCAGTAGTATAGGCGAGGGTCCCGGGGAGCTGTTTTTT. Protein product: CASSIGEGPGELFF.

The chain employs TRBV11-3 and TRBJ1-1; maybe TRBD1 (6 bases). The CDR3 runs to 13 residues. Looked up from germline, CDR1 is SGHNT and CDR2 is YENEEA. V was cut by 5 bases and J by 3 bases, with 10 bases left in between. The CDR3 region has the DNA TGTGCCAGCAGCACAGGGATAGACACTGAAGCTTTCTTT. Amino acids: CASSTGIDTEAFF.

J is TRBJ2-3 and V is TRBV29-1; 9 positions agree with TRBD1. This CDR3 spans 14 amino acids. V shed 6 bases and J 0 bases; nucleotides not matched to a gene: 4. Germline V lookup: CDR1 SQVTM, CDR2 ANQGSEA. CDR3 region: CSVRDRASTDTQYF. The CDR3 DNA reads as TGCAGCGTAAGGGACAGGGCTAGCACAGATACGCAGTATTTT.

This chain links TRBV24-1 with TRBJ2-1; 10 positions agree with TRBD2. The CDR3 covers 20 residues. J gave up 1 base and V 3 bases, and 14 bases lay outside the gene matches. CDR1 is KGHDR and CDR2 is SFDVKD in the germline V gene. The CDR3 bases are TGTGCCACCAGTGATCCAGGAGGACAGCTAGCGGGAGCATCCTACAATGAGCAGTTCTTC. This translates into CATSDPGGQLAGASYNEQFF.

The count of this clone is one. The CDR3 is CASASQGRESNEQFF. The CDR3 DNA is TGTGCCAGCGCATCCCAGGGGCGGGAGAGTAATGAGCAGTTCTTC. V and J are TRBV6-4 and TRBJ2-1; the D gene is possibly TRBD2 (7 bases). Per germline, CDR1 MRHNA and CDR2 SNTAGT. The CDR3 runs to 15 residues. Deletions cut 8 bases from V and 7 bases from J, with 21 bases between.

This chain uses TRBV10-3 with TRBJ2-1, with TRBD2 matching over 7 bases. The V gene end was trimmed by 2 bases and the J gene end by 0 bases; junction bases not matched to a gene: 4. The CDR3 loop spans 16 amino acids. Germline CDR1 ENHRY, CDR2 SYGVKD. The CDR3 is CAISEPGGGSYNEQFF. CDR3 DNA: TGTGCCATCAGTGAGCCAGGCGGGGGCTCCTACAATGAGCAGTTCTTC.

This clone was detected only once. The chain is built from TRBV19 and TRBJ1-2; D unresolved. The CDR3 spans 13 residues. Trimming left V 3 bases short and J 4 bases short, with 9 bases between. CDR1 is LNHDA and CDR2 is SQIVND in the germline V gene (reference sequence). This CDR3 is CASSMEGFYGYTF. In DNA, the CDR3 is TGTGCCAGTAGTATGGAAGGATTCTATGGCTACACCTTC. The full variable domain, completed using reference TRBV19 and TRBJ1-2, is DGGITQSPKYLFRKEGQNVTLSCEQNLNHDAMYWYRQDPGQGLRLIYYSQIVNDFQKGDIAEGYSVSREKKESFPLTVTSAQKNPTAFYLCASSMEGFYGYTFGSGTRLTVV.

The V call is TRBV10-1, the J call TRBJ1-2; weak D call: TRBD1 (6 bases). V lost 0 bases, J lost 6 bases, and 11 bases lay in between. CDR1 and CDR2 (germline): WNHNN, SYGVQD (reference sequence). CDR3 length: 14 amino acids. CDR3 nucleotides: TGCGCCAGCAGTGAGTCGCGGCAGGGGAATGGCTACACCTTC. Its protein product is CASSESRQGNGYTF.

The chain joins TRBV2 to TRBJ1-5; D uncertain. V lost 6 bases, J lost 2 bases, and 11 bases lay in between. In germline, CDR1 is SNHLY, CDR2 FYNNEI. The CDR3 runs to 14 residues. This chain's CDR3 is CASRVGRGNQPQHF. The CDR3 nucleotides are TGTGCCAGCAGGGTCGGGAGGGGCAATCAGCCCCAGCATTTT.

The chain carries TRBV7-9 and TRBJ2-1; 13 positions agree with TRBD2. Unmatched junction bases numbered 5, after V lost 5 bases and J lost 7 bases. Germline values: CDR1 SEHNR, CDR2 FQNEAQ (reference sequence). There are 15 residues in the CDR3. The DNA for the CDR3 is TGTGCCAGCAGCAGAACTAGCGGGAGGGGGAATGAGCAGTTCTTC. This gives the protein CASSRTSGRGNEQFF.

This chain uses TRBV5-1 with TRBJ1-1; TRBD1 matches 8 bases. Germline V gene data show CDR1 as SGHRS and CDR2 as YFSETQ. V gave up 4 bases and J gave up 4 bases; unmatched junction bases: 9. There are 15 residues in the CDR3. The CDR3 sequence is CASSPQTGERTEAFF. In DNA form, the CDR3 reads TGCGCCAGCAGCCCACAGACAGGGGAGCGCACTGAAGCTTTCTTT.

Turning to this clone: At the DNA level, this CDR3 is encoded by other sequences in the same sample as well. V and J are TRBV11-2 and TRBJ2-5, with 10 positions matching TRBD2. Germline CDR1 SGHAT, CDR2 FQNNGV. J was trimmed by 1 base and V by 7 bases; bases with no gene match: 6. CDR3 size: 15 residues. The CDR3 sequence: CASTYLAGGQETQYF. The CDR3 nucleotides read TGTGCCAGCACCTACTTAGCGGGAGGCCAAGAGACCCAGTACTTC.

The J gene is TRBJ1-6, the V gene TRBV14; D unresolved. V was pared by 1 base and J by 8 bases, with 9 bases between. Germline-derived CDR1 and CDR2 are SGHDN and FVKESK. The length of the CDR3 is 14 residues. As DNA, the CDR3 is TGTGCCAGCAGCCAAGGTCAGATCTATTCACCCCTCCACTTT. Translating gives CASSQGQIYSPLHF.

DNA of the CDR3: TGTGCCAGCAGCTTAGGTTCGGGTTCAGGGGGCTATGGCTACACCTTC. It encodes CASSLGSGSGGYGYTF. This rearrangement joins TRBV7-9 to TRBJ1-2, with 7 bases that match TRBD1. Germline V gene sequence: CDR1 SEHNR, CDR2 FQNEAQ (reference sequence). With V trimmed by 1 base and J by 4 bases, 9 bases remained unmatched. The CDR3 loop spans 16 amino acids. The full variable domain, completed using reference TRBV7-9 and TRBJ1-2, is DTGVSQNPRHKITKRGQNVTFRCDPISEHNRLYWYRQTLGQGPEFLTYFQNEAQLEKSRLLSDRFSAERPKGSFSTLEIQRTEQGDSAMYLCASSLGSGSGGYGYTFGSGTRLTVV.

The chain couples TRBV6-1 to TRBJ1-2; TRBD1 might be the D (5 bases). The V gene lost 2 bases and the J gene lost 1 base, with 8 bases spanning the gap. Germline CDR1 reads MNHNS; CDR2 reads SASEGT. This CDR3 comprises 14 residues. As DNA, the CDR3 is TGTGCCAGCAGTGAATCAGACAGTAACTATGGCTACACCTTC. Translation: CASSESDSNYGYTF.

The chain uses TRBV6-5 and TRBJ1-2, with 10 bases identical to TRBD1. V lost 6 bases to trimming and J lost 8 bases; unmatched junction nucleotides: 9. This CDR3 is built from 14 residues. Looked up from germline, CDR1 is MNHEY and CDR2 is SVGAGI. The DNA of the CDR3 is TGTGCCAGCAGCCTACTCGGACAGGGGGAGGGCTACACCTTC. As protein: CASSLLGQGEGYTF.